These T cell receptor beta chains were read from a single sample in a study of regulatory T cells in long-lasting Graves disease. TCRdb recomputed calls from the multiplex PCR reads with MiXCR, one row per CDR3 protein. The table has around 240,000 distinct CDR3 sequences, around a sixth seen once; the top ten hold roughly 15%. These same data were also listed under a study on T cells in Graves' hyperthyroidism and ophthalmopathy.

The sample consisted of peripheral blood mononuclear cells (PBMCs), taken at new diagnosis, from a patient treated with antithyroid drugs. These TCRs come from a woman aged 25-40 years with Graves disease. Each CDR3 is given with its conserved first and last residue. The D gene is left open where the match is weak. Expanded clones get a size class; other rows say once, few or many, or leave the size out.

d_call,j_call,clone_size,v_call,cdr3_nt,cdr3_aa
TRBD1,TRBJ2-1,few,TRBV7-9,TGTGCCAGCAGCTCAACCCGCGACAGGGAATCCTACAATGAGCAGTTCTTC,CASSSTRDRESYNEQFF
.,TRBJ1-2,many,TRBV4-1,TGCGCCAGCAGCCAAGATAATTTAGTCCGGGACCCCCTATATGGCTACACCTTC,CASSQDNLVRDPLYGYTF
.,TRBJ2-7,many,TRBV7-9,TGTGCCAGCAGCCACAGGGACCACGAGCAGTACTTC,CASSHRDHEQYF
TRBD1,TRBJ1-5,many,TRBV6-1,TGTGCCAGCAATATCCCCACCGGGACAGGGAATCAGCCCCAGCATTTT,CASNIPTGTGNQPQHF
TRBD1,TRBJ2-2,few,TRBV20-1,TGCAGTGCTTCACGACAGGGGGCGGACACCGGGGAGCTGTTTTTT,CSASRQGADTGELFF
.,TRBJ1-1,.,TRBV5-4,TGTGCCAGCAGCCACGGGGCCCTCGGGTTGATGAACACTGAAGCTTTCTTT,CASSHGALGLMNTEAFF
.,TRBJ1-5,many,TRBV19,TGTGCCAGTAGTATCCGGACAAACCAGCCCCAGCATTTT,CASSIRTNQPQHF
TRBD1,TRBJ1-5,many,TRBV2,TGTGCCAGCAGCGAGGGACAGAACAATCAGCCCCAGCATTTT,CASSEGQNNQPQHF
.,TRBJ1-6,many,TRBV12-3/TRBV12-4,TGTGCCACCAAAGACCGGTGGGATTCACCCCTCCACTTT,CATKDRWDSPLHF
.,TRBJ1-2,.,TRBV19,TGTGCCAGTAGTAGGGGTAGGACTGACTATGGCTACACCTTC,CASSRGRTDYGYTF
.,TRBJ1-5,many,TRBV28,TGTGCCAGCAGTTTAGGTCGGGTCCGCGCGGGCAATCAGCCCCAGCATTTT,CASSLGRVRAGNQPQHF
.,TRBJ1-1,many,TRBV6-1,TGTGCCAGCAGTGAAGCTCTGGAGGGGTGGCAAGCTTTCTTT,CASSEALEGWQAFF
TRBD1,TRBJ1-2,many,TRBV19,TGTGCCAGTAGTTCGACAGGGCAAGGGGGCTACACCTTC,CASSSTGQGGYTF
.,TRBJ2-3,many,TRBV2,TGTGCCAGCTCAAACCTAGATGCAGATACGCAGTATTTT,CASSNLDADTQYF
.,TRBJ1-2,many,TRBV7-9,TGTGCCAGCAGTTCTCCCGGGACCGTTAAATCCTTC,CASSSPGTVKSF
.,TRBJ2-1,many,TRBV10-3,TGTGCCATCAGGGGCCAAACAGGGAACGAGCAGTTCTTC,CAIRGQTGNEQFF
.,TRBJ2-6,few,TRBV27,TGTGCCAGCAGTTTAGGGGGCGGGGGTGGTGGGGCCAACGTCCTGACTTTC,CASSLGGGGGGANVLTF
.,TRBJ2-6,.,TRBV3-1,TGTGCCAGCAGCCCAAGGGGACGGGACTCTGGGGCCAACGTCCTGACTTTC,CASSPRGRDSGANVLTF
.,TRBJ1-4,many,TRBV20-1,TGCAGTGCTAACGACGGATCAACTAATGAAAAACTGTTTTTT,CSANDGSTNEKLFF
.,TRBJ1-2,.,TRBV7-9,TGTGCCAGCAGCCAAAAGGGGAACCCTAACTATGGCTACACCTTC,CASSQKGNPNYGYTF
.,TRBJ2-1,many,TRBV7-2,TGTGCCAGCAGCTTATTGGGGTTGGGGCTACGAACTGGGAATGAGCAGTTCTTC,CASSLLGLGLRTGNEQFF
.,TRBJ2-3,.,TRBV13,TGTGCCAGCAGTTTTGCAGGGAGGGATACGCAGTATTTT,CASSFAGRDTQYF
.,TRBJ1-1,many,TRBV20-1,TGCAGTGCTTCGAATAAATTCAAGAACACTGAAGCTTTCTTT,CSASNKFKNTEAFF
TRBD1,TRBJ2-5,many,TRBV2,TGTGCCAGCACCGAAGGGGGCGGGGAGACCCAGTACTTC,CASTEGGGETQYF
.,TRBJ1-2,many,TRBV11-2,TGTGCCAGCACCGACGGTGGTCACTATGGCTACACCTTC,CASTDGGHYGYTF
TRBD1,TRBJ1-2,many,TRBV19,TGTGCCAGTAGTACTCTACGACAGGGCCCCGCTAACTATGGCTACACCTTC,CASSTLRQGPANYGYTF
.,TRBJ1-5,many,TRBV6-1,TGTGCCAGCAGGACCAATCAGCCCCAGCATTTT,CASRTNQPQHF
TRBD2,TRBJ2-6,many,TRBV27,TGTGCCAGCAGTTCACAACTGGGACTAGCGGAGGCACCTGGGGCCAACGTCCTGACTTTC,CASSSQLGLAEAPGANVLTF
.,TRBJ1-1,few,TRBV14,TGTGCCAGCAGCAAGGCCTTACGAGCCACTGAAGCTTTCTTT,CASSKALRATEAFF
TRBD1,TRBJ2-4,many,TRBV3-1,TGTGCCAGCAGCCAGCCCGGACAGGGGTTAGCCAAAAACATTCAGTACTTC,CASSQPGQGLAKNIQYF
TRBD2,TRBJ2-5,many,TRBV2,TGTGCCAGCAGTGAAAGTGGGAGGGGGACCCAGTACTTC,CASSESGRGTQYF
TRBD2,TRBJ2-1,.,TRBV5-1,TGCGCCAGCCCTGATCTGGGACTAGCGGGGCGGGGTGAGCAGTTCTTC,CASPDLGLAGRGEQFF
.,TRBJ2-3,many,TRBV11-2,TGTGCCAGCAGCTCCCGGGTCCGAGTGGATACGCAGTATTTT,CASSSRVRVDTQYF
TRBD1,TRBJ1-1,many,TRBV18,TGTGCCAGCTCACCGATGCAGGGGGGTGCGCTGAACACTGAAGCTTTCTTT,CASSPMQGGALNTEAFF
.,TRBJ1-2,many,TRBV24-1,TGTGCCACTCAGGGTTTACCCGCTAACTATGGCTACACCTTC,CATQGLPANYGYTF
.,TRBJ2-7,many,TRBV6-2/TRBV6-3,TGTGCCAGCAGTGTCTCATCTTACGAGCAGTACTTC,CASSVSSYEQYF
.,TRBJ1-2,many,TRBV19,TGTGCCAGTAGTTCCTCACTGGGGCTGAACATTTATGGCTACACCTTC,CASSSSLGLNIYGYTF
TRBD1,TRBJ2-2,.,TRBV6-2/TRBV6-3,TGTGCCAGCAGTAGCACAGGGGACACCGGGGAGCTGTTTTTT,CASSSTGDTGELFF
.,TRBJ1-1,many,TRBV20-1,TGCAGTGCTAGAGGGCGAGGGGGGTACACTGAAGCTTTCTTT,CSARGRGGYTEAFF
.,TRBJ1-2,few,TRBV5-6,TGTGCCAGCAGCTTACAAGAAAATGGCTACACCTTC,CASSLQENGYTF
.,TRBJ1-4,few,TRBV5-1,TGCGCCAGCAGCTTAAATCAGGGTTTAGAAAAACTGTTTTTT,CASSLNQGLEKLFF
.,TRBJ2-1,many,TRBV6-2/TRBV6-3,TGTGCCACAGGTCTTCGTGGTGAGCAGTTCTTC,CATGLRGEQFF
.,TRBJ1-5,many,TRBV20-1,TGCAGTGCTAGAGGGGAGGGGGGTAATCAGCCCCAGCATTTT,CSARGEGGNQPQHF
.,TRBJ1-1,.,TRBV7-2,TGTGTCAGCAGCTTAGGCGGTTACCAGTCTGAAGCTTTCTTT,CVSSLGGYQSEAFF
TRBD1,TRBJ2-7,many,TRBV29-1,TGCAGCGTTCTTTCCCGGGGGACAGGGGTTACGTCCCCATCCTACGAGCAGTACTTC,CSVLSRGTGVTSPSYEQYF
.,TRBJ2-5,once,TRBV12-3/TRBV12-4,TGTGCCAGCAGTTTTAAGGAGGAAGTAAAGACCCAGTACTTC,CASSFKEEVKTQYF
TRBD2,TRBJ2-1,.,TRBV10-3,TGTGCCATCACCCCGCGGGAGGGCGCGTACAATGAGCAGTTCTTC,CAITPREGAYNEQFF
.,TRBJ2-5,many,TRBV11-1,TGTGCCAGCAGCTCTACCCTCCAAGAGACCCAGTACTTC,CASSSTLQETQYF
TRBD1,TRBJ2-1,.,TRBV9,TGTGCCAGCAGCGTAGATGCAGGGGGTGATCTGTTCTTC,CASSVDAGGDLFF
.,TRBJ2-3,many,TRBV12-3/TRBV12-4,TGTGCCAGCACCAGGCTAAATACGCAGTATTTT,CASTRLNTQYF